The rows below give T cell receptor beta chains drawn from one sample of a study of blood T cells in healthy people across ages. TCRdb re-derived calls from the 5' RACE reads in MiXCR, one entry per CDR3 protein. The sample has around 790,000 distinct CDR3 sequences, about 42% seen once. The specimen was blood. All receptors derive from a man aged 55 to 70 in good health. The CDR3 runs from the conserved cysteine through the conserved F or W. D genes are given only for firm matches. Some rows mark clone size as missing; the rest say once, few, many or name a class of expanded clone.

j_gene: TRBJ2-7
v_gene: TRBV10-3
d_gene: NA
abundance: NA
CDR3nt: TGTGCCATCAGTATGGGACTGAATACCGAGCAGTACTTC
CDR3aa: CAISMGLNTEQYF

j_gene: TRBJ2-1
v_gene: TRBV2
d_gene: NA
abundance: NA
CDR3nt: TGTGCCAGCAGTGAAAGGGGCCTCGGCAATGAGCGGTTCTTC
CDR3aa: CASSERGLGNERFF

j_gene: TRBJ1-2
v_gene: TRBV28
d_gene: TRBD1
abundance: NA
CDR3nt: TGTGCCAGCAGCAGGACAGGGGGCCCACCAGAGTACGGCTACACCTTC
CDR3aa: CASSRTGGPPEYGYTF

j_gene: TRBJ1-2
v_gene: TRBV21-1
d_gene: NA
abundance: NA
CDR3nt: TGTGCCAGCAGCAAAGAGGGGACGAGGAGGGCCTATGGCTACACCTTC
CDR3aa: CASSKEGTRRAYGYTF

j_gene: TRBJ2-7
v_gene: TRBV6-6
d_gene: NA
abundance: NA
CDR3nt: TGTGCCAGCAGTTCCACCCAGACAGGACGCTCCTACGAGCAGTACTTC
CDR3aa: CASSSTQTGRSYEQYF

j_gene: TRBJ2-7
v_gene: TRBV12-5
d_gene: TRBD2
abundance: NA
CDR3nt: TGTGCTAGTGGTTCGGGGACTAGTCTTTGGGTCGAGCAGTACTTC
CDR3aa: CASGSGTSLWVEQYF

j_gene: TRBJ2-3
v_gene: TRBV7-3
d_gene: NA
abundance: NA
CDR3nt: TGTGCCAGCAGCCGCGGGGGCCCGGCCACAGATACGCAGTATTTT
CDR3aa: CASSRGGPATDTQYF

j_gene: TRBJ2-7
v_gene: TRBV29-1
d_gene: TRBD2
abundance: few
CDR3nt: TGCAGCGTTGAAACGGGCGGGGGGGTAGGCTACGAGCAGTACTTC
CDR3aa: CSVETGGGVGYEQYF

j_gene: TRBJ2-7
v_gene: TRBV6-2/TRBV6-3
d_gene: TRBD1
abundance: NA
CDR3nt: TGTGCCAGCAGTGACACAGGGGTTTACAATGAGCAGTACTTC
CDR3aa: CASSDTGVYNEQYF

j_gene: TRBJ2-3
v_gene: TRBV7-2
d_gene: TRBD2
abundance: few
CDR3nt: TGTGCCAGCAGCCGGGCGGGGGGGGAAACAGATACGCAGTATTTT
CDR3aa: CASSRAGGETDTQYF

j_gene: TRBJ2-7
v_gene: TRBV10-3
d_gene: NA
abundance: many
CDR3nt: TGTGCCATCCAAAAAGGACCACTGAACGAGCAGTACTTC
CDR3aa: CAIQKGPLNEQYF

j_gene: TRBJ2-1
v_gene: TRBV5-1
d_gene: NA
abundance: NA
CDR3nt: TGCGCCAGCAGCCCTTCTGGGAGGCAGATATACAATGAGCAGTTCTTC
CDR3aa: CASSPSGRQIYNEQFF

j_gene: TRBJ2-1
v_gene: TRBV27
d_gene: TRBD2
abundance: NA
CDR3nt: TGTGCCAGCAGTCCCATGGGTAGCGGGGTATACAATGAGCAGTTCTTC
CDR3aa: CASSPMGSGVYNEQFF

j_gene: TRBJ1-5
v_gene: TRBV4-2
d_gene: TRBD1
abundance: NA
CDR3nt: TGTGCCAGCAGCCAAGAGAGAACAGGGGCCAATCAGCCCCAGCATTTT
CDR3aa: CASSQERTGANQPQHF

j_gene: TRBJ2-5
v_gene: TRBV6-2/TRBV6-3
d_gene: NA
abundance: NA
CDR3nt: TGTGCCAGCAGTACCCAAGGACGTAGTAAGGAGTACTTC
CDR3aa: CASSTQGRSKEYF

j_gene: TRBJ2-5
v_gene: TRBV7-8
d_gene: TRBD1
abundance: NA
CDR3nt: TGTGCCAGCAGCGACCCGGGACAGGGCAAACAAGAGACCCAGTACTTC
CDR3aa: CASSDPGQGKQETQYF

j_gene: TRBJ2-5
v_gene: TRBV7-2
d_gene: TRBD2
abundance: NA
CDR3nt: TGTGCCAGCAGCTTAGGGGGGACTAGCGGACAAGAGACCCAGTACTTC
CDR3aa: CASSLGGTSGQETQYF

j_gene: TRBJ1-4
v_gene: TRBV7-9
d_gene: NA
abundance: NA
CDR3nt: TGTGCCAGCAGCCACCATAATACTCCCTTTTATGAAAAACTGTTTTTT
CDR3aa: CASSHHNTPFYEKLFF

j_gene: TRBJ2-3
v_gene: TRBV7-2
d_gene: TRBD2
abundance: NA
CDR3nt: TGTGCCAGCAGCCCTGGGACTAGCGGGGGAGGAATCACAGATACGCAGTATTTT
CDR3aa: CASSPGTSGGGITDTQYF

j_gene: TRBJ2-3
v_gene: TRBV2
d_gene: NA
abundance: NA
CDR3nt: TGTGCCAGCAGCGATACCCCTAAAGGACTGAACACAGATACGCAGTATTTT
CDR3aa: CASSDTPKGLNTDTQYF

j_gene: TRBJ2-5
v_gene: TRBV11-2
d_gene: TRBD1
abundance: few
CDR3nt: TGTGCCAGCAGCTTCAGCCCCCAGGGGGCTAAAGAGACCCAGTACTTC
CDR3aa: CASSFSPQGAKETQYF

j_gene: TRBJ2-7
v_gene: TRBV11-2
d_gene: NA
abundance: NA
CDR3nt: TGTGCCAGCAGCTTATTAGAAGGTAAAAAGCCCTACGAGCAGTACTTC
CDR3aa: CASSLLEGKKPYEQYF

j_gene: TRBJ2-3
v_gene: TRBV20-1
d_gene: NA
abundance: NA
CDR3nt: TGCAGTCCTTCTGGGCGGACCCCTAGCACAGATACGCAGTATTTT
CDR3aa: CSPSGRTPSTDTQYF

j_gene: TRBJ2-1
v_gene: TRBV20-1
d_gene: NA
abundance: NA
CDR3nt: TGCAGTGCCGCACCAGGACACAGCCTTTACAATGAGCCGTTCTTC
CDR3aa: CSAAPGHSLYNEPFF

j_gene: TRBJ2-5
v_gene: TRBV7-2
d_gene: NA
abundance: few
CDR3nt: TGTGCCAGCAGTTACGGGCACCCGGGGGAGACCCAGTACTTC
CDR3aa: CASSYGHPGETQYF

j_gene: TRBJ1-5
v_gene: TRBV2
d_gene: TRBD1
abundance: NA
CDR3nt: TGTGCCAGCGACAGGGGTAGCAATCAGCCCCGGCATTTT
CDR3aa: CASDRGSNQPRHF

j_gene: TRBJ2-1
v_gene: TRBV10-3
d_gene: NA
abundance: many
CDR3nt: TGTGCCATCAGCGAACAGATCTACAATGAGCAGTTCTTC
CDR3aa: CAISEQIYNEQFF

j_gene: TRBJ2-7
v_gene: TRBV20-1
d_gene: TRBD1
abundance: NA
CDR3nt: TGCAGTGCTTCCGGACAGGGGTTATACGAGCAGTACTTC
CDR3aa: CSASGQGLYEQYF

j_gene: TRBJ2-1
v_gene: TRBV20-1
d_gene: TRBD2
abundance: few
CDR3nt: TGCAGTGCCCCGGGGGGTAGACTAGCCTTCGGAGATGAGCAGTTCTTC
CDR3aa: CSAPGGRLAFGDEQFF

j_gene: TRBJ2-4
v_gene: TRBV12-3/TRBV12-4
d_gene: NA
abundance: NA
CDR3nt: TGTGCCAGCACGATCCTAGCCAAAAACATTCAGTACTTC
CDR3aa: CASTILAKNIQYF

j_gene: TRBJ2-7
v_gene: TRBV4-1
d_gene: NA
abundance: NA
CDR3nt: TGCGCCAGCAGCCAATCGTTGATCTCCTACGAGCAGTACTTC
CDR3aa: CASSQSLISYEQYF

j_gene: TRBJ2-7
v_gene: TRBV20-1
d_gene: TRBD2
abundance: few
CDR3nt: TGCAGTGCTAGAGATAGGCTAGCGGGGGGGTACGAGCAGTACTTC
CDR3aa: CSARDRLAGGYEQYF

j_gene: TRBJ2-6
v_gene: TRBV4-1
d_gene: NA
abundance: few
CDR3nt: TGCGCCAGCAGCCAAGATCGAATTGACGGGACTGTTGGGGCCAACGTCCTGACTTTC
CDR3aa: CASSQDRIDGTVGANVLTF

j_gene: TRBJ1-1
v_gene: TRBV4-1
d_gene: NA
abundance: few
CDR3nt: TGCGCCAGCAGCCAAGTACCCAGGGGCGGCACTGAAGCTTTCTTT
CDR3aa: CASSQVPRGGTEAFF

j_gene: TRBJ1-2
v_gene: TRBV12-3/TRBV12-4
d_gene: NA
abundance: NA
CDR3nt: TGTGCCAGCAGTTTACCCCCAGGAGCCCGGGGCTACACCTTC
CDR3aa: CASSLPPGARGYTF

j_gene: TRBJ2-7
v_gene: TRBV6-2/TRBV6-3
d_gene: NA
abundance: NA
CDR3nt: TGTGCCAGCAGTTACTGGGACGCGAGGGACGAGCAGTACTTC
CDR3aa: CASSYWDARDEQYF

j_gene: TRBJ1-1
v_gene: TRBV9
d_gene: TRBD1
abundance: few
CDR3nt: TGTGCCAGCAGCGACGACAGGGGGACTGAAGCTTTCTTT
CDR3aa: CASSDDRGTEAFF

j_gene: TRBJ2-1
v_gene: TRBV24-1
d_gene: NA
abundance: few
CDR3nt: TGTGCCACCAGTGGAGGGGGGGCTCCCAATGAGCAGTTCTTC
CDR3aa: CATSGGGAPNEQFF

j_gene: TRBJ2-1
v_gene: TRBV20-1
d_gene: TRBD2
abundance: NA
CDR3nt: TGCAGTGCTACTAGAGGACCTAGCGGGGGGGGTGAGCAGTTCTTC
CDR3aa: CSATRGPSGGGEQFF

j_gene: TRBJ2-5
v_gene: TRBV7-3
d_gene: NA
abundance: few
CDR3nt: TGTGCCAGCAGCCCCAGCAACGCGGGTCAAGAGACCCAGTACTTC
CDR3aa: CASSPSNAGQETQYF

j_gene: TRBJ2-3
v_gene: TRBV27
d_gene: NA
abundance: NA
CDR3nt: TGTGCCAGCAGTACGGGGCAGTCCGTTACGCAGTATTTT
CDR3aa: CASSTGQSVTQYF

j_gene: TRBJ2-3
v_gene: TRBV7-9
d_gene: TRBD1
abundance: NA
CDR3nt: TGTGCCAGCAGCTTAGATACAGGGGTGACAGATACGCAGTATTTT
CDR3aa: CASSLDTGVTDTQYF

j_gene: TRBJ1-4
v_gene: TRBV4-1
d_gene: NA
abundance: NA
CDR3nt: TGCGCCAGCAGTTGGCCGGGAGACGAAAAACTGTTTTTT
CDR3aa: CASSWPGDEKLFF

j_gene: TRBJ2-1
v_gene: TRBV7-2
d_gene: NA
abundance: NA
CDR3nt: TGTGCCAGCAGCTTGGAGCCTGGGGGGGCCGGCTACAATGAGCAGTTCTTC
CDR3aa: CASSLEPGGAGYNEQFF

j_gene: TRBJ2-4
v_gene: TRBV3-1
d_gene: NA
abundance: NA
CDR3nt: TGTGCCAGCAGCCAACAGGGGCTAGCCAAAAACATTCAGTACTTC
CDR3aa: CASSQQGLAKNIQYF

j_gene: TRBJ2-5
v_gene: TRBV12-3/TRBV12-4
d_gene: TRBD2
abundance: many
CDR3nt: TGTGCCAGCAGTCGGACCCAAAGGGAGGGCCAGTACTTC
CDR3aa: CASSRTQREGQYF

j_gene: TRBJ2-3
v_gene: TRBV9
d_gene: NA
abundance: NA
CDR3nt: TGTGCCAGCAGCGTAGCTAGGGGCCAGGGGACTAACACAGATACGCAGTATTTT
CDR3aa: CASSVARGQGTNTDTQYF

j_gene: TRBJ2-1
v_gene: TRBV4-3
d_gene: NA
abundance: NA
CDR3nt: TGCGCCAGCAGCCAAGGCGAGGGGCGGGGTACCTACAATGAGCAGTTCTTC
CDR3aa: CASSQGEGRGTYNEQFF

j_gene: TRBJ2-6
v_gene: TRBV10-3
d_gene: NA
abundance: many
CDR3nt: TGTGCCATCAGTGAGCTGGGACGGGGAACTGGGGCCAACGTCCTGACTTTC
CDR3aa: CAISELGRGTGANVLTF

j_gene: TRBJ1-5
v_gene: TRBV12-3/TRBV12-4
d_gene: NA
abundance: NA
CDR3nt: TGTGCCAGCAGTCCAAGCGCGAATCAGCCCCAGCATTTT
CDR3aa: CASSPSANQPQHF

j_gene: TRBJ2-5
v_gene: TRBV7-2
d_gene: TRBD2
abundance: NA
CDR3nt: TGTGCCAGCAGCGCCTACGGGGGGGAGCAGTACTTC
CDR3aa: CASSAYGGEQYF

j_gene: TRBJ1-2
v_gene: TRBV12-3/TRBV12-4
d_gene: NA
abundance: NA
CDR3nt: TGTGCCAGCAGTTTAGGCTTGACGGACCTTAACTATGGCTACACCTTC
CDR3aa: CASSLGLTDLNYGYTF

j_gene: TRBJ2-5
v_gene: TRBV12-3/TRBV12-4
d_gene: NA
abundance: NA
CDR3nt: TGTGCCGGCAGTTTCGCAGGGGTTGAGACCCAGTACTTC
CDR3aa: CAGSFAGVETQYF